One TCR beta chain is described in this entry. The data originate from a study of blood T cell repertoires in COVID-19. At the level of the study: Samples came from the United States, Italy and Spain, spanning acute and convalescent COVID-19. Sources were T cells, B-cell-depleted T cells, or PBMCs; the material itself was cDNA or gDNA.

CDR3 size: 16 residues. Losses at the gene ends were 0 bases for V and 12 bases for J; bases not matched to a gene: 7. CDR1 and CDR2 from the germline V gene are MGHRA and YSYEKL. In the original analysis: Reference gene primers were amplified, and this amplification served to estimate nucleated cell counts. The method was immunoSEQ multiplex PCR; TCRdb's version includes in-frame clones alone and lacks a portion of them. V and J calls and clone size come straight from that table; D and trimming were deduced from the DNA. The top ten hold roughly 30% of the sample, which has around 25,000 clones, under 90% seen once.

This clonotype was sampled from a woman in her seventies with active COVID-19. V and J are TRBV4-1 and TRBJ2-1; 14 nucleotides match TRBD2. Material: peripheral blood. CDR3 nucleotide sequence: TGCGCCAGCAGCCAAGATCACGGACTAGCGGGGGGTCTGCAGTTCTTC. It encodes CASSQDHGLAGGLQFF.